The following is a TCR beta chain sequence with its context. Assay: immunoSEQ multiplex PCR; the TCRdb copy retains only in-frame clones and omits some. This sample carries about 43,000 clones, approximately 91% of them seen once, and the ten largest clones take 1.4% to 1.5%. This entry comes from a study of T cell changes during pregnancy in multiple sclerosis. The CDR3 spans 16 residues. The ends lost 2 bases at V and 1 base at J; junction bases unmatched: 4. Germline V gives CDR1 SGDLS, CDR2 YYNGEE. The rearrangement links TRBV9 to TRBJ2-3, with 10 bases lining up with TRBD2. The source of this sequence is a female donor with multiple sclerosis, enrolled in a pregnancy study. The sequencing input was PBMCs (not recorded whether the cells were cultured). CDR3 sequence: CASSVEAGGRTDTQYF. The CDR3 bases are TGTGCCAGCAGCGTGGAAGCGGGAGGGCGCACAGATACGCAGTATTTT. The full variable domain, rest sourced from reference TRBV9 and TRBJ2-3, is DSGVTQTPKHLITATGQRVTLRCSPRSGDLSVYWYQQSLDQGLQFLIQYYNGEERAKGNILERFSAQQFPDLHSELNLSSLELGDSALYFCASSVEAGGRTDTQYFGPGTRLTVL.